The clone carrying this T cell receptor (beta chain) was seen many times. Its antigen remains unknown. The data were taken from a study of T cells in Graves' hyperthyroidism and ophthalmopathy. Uncontrolled infection, other autoimmune disease, pregnancy or lactation led to exclusion. General observations from the study: By a 13 V-J model, ophthalmopathy was set apart from stable hyperthyroidism.

Regions amplified from RNA transcripts were the TCR beta CDR3 regions. Researchers ran a first-round RT-PCR on the TCR CDR3 using the HTBI primer set. TCRdb called the multiplex PCR reads again in MiXCR, with one record for every CDR3 protein. The data show 200,000 to 250,000 distinct CDR3 sequences, over 15% seen once. The sequence was obtained from a woman aged 18-29 years with Graves' ophthalmopathy. Material: blood.

The DNA for the CDR3 is TGTGCCAGCACCAACCGGGGGCTTAGCCCAGCTAACTATGGCTACACCTTC. This encodes CASTNRGLSPANYGYTF. The chain employs TRBV12-3 or TRBV12-4 and TRBJ1-2; D is perhaps TRBD1 (6 bases). The length of the CDR3 is 17 residues. The V end was cut by 7 bases, the J end by 0 bases, with 21 bases between.